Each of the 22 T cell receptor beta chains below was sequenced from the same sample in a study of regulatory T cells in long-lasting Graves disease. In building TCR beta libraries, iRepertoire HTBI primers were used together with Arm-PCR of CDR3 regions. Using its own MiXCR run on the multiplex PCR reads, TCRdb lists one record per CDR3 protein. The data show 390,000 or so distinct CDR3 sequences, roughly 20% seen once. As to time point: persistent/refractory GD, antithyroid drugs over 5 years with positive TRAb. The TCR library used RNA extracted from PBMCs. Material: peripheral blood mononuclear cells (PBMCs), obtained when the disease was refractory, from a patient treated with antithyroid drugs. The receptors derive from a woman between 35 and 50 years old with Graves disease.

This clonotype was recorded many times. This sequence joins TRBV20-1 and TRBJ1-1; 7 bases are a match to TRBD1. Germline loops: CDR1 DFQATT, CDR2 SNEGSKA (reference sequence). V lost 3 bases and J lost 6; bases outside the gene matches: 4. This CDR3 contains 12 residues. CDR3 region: CSARRTGAEAFF. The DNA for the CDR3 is TGCAGTGCTAGGCGGACAGGAGCTGAAGCTTTCTTT.

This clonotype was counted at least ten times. The CDR3 protein is CASSKPGGGANVLTF. The CDR3, as DNA: TGTGCCAGCTCGAAACCCGGCGGCGGGGCCAACGTCCTGACTTTC. The V gene is TRBV28, the J gene TRBJ2-6, with D hard to call. V dropped 8 bases and J dropped 4 bases, with 15 bases sitting between them. The CDR3 is 15 residues long. Germline V gives CDR1 MDHEN, CDR2 SYDVKM.

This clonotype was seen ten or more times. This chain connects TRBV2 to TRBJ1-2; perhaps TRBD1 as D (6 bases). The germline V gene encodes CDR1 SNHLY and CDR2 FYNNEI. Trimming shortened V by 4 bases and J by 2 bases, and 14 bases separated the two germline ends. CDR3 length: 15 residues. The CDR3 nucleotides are TGTGCCAGCAGTGGGGGACACTCCGGGAACTATGGCTACACCTTC. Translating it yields CASSGGHSGNYGYTF.

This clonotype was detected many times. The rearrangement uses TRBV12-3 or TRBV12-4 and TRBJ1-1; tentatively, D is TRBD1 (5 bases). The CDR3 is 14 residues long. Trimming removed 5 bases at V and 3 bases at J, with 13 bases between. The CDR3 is CASSAGMVDTEAFF. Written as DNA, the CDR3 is TGTGCCAGCAGTGCAGGGATGGTCGACACTGAAGCTTTCTTT.

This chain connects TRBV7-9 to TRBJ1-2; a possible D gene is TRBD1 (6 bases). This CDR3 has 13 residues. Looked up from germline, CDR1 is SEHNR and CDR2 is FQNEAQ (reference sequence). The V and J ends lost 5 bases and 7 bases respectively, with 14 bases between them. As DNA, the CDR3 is TGTGCCAGCAGCAATAACAGGGAGGTTGGCTACACCTTC. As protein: CASSNNREVGYTF.

CDR3 coding DNA: TGCGCCAGCTCTTGGCGGGAGGGCCTAGGGAACACCGGGGAGCTGTTTTTT. Residues: CASSWREGLGNTGELFF. V is TRBV4-1 and J is TRBJ2-2, with 9 bases that match TRBD2. The CDR3 loop spans 17 amino acids. Germline V gene lookup returns CDR1 MGHRA and CDR2 YSYEKL. V lost 8 bases to trimming and J lost 1 base; unmatched junction nucleotides: 11.

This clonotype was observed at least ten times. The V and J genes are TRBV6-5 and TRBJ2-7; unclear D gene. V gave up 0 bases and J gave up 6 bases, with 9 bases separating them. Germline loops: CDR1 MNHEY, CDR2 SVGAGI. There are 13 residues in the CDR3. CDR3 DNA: TGTGCCAGCAGTTACTCGACGCAGTTCGAGCAGTACTTC. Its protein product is CASSYSTQFEQYF.

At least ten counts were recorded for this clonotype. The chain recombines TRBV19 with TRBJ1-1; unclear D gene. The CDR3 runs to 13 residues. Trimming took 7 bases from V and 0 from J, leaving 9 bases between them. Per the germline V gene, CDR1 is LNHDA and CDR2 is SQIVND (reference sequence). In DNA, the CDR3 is TGTGCCAGTAAACAGATAATGAACACTGAAGCTTTCTTT. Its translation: CASKQIMNTEAFF.

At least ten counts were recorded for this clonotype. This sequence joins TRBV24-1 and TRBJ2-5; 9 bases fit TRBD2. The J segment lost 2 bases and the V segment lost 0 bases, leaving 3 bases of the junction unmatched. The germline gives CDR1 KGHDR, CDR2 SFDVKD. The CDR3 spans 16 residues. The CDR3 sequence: CATSDLGSGRQETQYF. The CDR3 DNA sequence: TGTGCCACCAGTGATTTGGGTAGCGGGAGACAAGAGACCCAGTACTTC.

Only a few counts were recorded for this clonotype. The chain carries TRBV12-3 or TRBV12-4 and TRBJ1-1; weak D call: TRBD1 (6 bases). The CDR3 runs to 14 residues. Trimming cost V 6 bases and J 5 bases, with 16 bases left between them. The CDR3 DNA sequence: TGTGCCAGCAGAGAAGGGGGAGTTGGAACTGAAGCTTTCTTT. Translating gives CASREGGVGTEAFF.

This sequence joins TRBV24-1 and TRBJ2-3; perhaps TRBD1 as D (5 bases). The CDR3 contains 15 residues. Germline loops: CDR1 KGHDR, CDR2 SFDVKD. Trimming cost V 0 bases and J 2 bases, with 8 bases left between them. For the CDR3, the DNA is TGTGCCACCAGTGATTTGGAACAGGACACAGATACGCAGTATTTT. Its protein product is CATSDLEQDTDTQYF.

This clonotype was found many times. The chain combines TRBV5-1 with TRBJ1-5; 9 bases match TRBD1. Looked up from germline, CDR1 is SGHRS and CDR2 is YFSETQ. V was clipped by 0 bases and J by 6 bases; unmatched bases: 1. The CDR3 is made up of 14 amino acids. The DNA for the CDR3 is TGCGCCAGCAGCTTGGAGACAGGGGGTCAGCCCCAGCATTTT. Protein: CASSLETGGQPQHF.

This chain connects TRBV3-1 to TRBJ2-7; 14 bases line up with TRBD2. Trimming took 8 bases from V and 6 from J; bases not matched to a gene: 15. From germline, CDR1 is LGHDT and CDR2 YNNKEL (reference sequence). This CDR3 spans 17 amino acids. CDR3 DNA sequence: TGTGCCAGCTCACCAAAGGGACTAGCGGGAGCCGTCGGCGAGCAGTACTTC. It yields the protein CASSPKGLAGAVGEQYF.

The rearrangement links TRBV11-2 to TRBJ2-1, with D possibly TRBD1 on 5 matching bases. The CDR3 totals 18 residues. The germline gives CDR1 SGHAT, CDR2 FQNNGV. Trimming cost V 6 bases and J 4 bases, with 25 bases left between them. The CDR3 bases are TGTGCCAGCAGTTTACGATCCCTTTTACAGGCTAAGTACAATGAGCAGTTCTTC. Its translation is CASSLRSLLQAKYNEQFF.

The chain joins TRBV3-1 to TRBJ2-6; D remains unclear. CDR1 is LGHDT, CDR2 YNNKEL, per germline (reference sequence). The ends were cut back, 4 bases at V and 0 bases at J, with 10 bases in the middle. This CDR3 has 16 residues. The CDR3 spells CASSPMAASGANVLTF. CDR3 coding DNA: TGTGCCAGCAGCCCGATGGCGGCCTCTGGGGCCAACGTCCTGACTTTC.

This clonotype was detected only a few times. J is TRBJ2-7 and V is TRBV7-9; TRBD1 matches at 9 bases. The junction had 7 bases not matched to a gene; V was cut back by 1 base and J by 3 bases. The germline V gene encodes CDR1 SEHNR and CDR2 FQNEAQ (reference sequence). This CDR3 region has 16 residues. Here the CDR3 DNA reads TGTGCCAGCAGCTTAGGGGGGACAGGGTCGCTCTACGAGCAGTACTTC. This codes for CASSLGGTGSLYEQYF. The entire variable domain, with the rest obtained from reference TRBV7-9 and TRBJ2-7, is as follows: DTGVSQNPRHKITKRGQNVTFRCDPISEHNRLYWYRQTLGQGPEFLTYFQNEAQLEKSRLLSDRFSAERPKGSFSTLEIQRTEQGDSAMYLCASSLGGTGSLYEQYFGPGTRLTVT.

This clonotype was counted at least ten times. The CDR3 nucleotides are TGTGCTAGTGCCCCTGACCCGGGGGCACCCTACGAGCAGTACTTC. Protein product: CASAPDPGAPYEQYF. The gene calls are TRBV12-5 and TRBJ2-7, with D possibly being TRBD1 or TRBD2 (6 bases each). CDR1 and CDR2 from the germline V gene are LGHNT and FRNRAP. The CDR3 sequence is 15 residues long. V was shortened by 7 bases and J by 2 bases, with 18 bases between the two germline ends.

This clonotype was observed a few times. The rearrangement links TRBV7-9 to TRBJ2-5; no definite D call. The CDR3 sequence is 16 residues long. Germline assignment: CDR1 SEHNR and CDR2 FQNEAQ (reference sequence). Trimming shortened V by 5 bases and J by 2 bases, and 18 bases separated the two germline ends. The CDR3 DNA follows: TGTGCCAGCAGCCCCAGGTCGACGCTATCTCAAGAGACCCAGTACTTC. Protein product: CASSPRSTLSQETQYF.

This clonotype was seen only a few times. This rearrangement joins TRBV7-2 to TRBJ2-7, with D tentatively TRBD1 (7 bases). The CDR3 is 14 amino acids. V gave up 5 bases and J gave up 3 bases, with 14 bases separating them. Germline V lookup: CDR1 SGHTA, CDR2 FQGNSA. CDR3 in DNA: TGTGCCAGCAGCCGGAGGGGGCACTACTACGAGCAGTACTTC. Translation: CASSRRGHYYEQYF.

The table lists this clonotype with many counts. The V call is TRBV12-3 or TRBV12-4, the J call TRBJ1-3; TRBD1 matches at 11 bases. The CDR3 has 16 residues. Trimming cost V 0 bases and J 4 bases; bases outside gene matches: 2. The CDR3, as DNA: TGTGCCAGCAGTTTAGCCGGGACAGGGGGAGGAAACACCATATATTTT. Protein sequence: CASSLAGTGGGNTIYF.

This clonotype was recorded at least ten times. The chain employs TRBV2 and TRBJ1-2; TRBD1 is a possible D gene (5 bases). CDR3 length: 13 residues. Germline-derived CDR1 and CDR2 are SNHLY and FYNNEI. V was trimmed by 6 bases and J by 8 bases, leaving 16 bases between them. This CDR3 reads CASSLQGLGGYTF. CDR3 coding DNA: TGTGCCAGCAGCCTCCAGGGTCTGGGGGGCTACACCTTC. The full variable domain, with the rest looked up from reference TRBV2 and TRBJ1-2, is EPEVTQTPSHQVTQMGQEVILRCVPISNHLYFYWYRQILGQKVEFLVSFYNNEISEKSEIFDDQFSVERPDGSNFTLKIRSTKLEDSAMYFCASSLQGLGGYTFGSGTRLTVV.

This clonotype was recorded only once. The DNA of the CDR3 is TGCAGTGCTTCTCTGGCGGGAGAAACCCACAATGAGCAGTTCTTC. Protein: CSASLAGETHNEQFF. This chain uses TRBV20-1 with TRBJ2-1; TRBD2 agrees at 7 bases. This CDR3 contains 15 residues. The V gene's germline CDR1 is DFQATT and CDR2 SNEGSKA (reference sequence). Unmatched junction bases numbered 12, after V lost 5 bases and J lost 5 bases.